This T cell receptor beta chain stems from a study of T-cell memory formation after mild COVID-19 listed by TCRdb under 2021. As for the study more broadly: TCR sequence clusters from the two donors were found to be largely donor specific. The cohort comprised two young, previously healthy adult volunteers, one female and one male. Longitudinal TCRalpha and TCRbeta repertoire sequencing tracked T-cell clones expanding and contracting after mild COVID-19 in a couple of donors. Study-wide findings and limitations: SARS-CoV-2 specificity was not confirmed for the second-wave clones peaking on day 37. Some responding clones were found in pre-infection memory, which suggests that pre-existing cross-reactive memory T cells took part in the SARS-CoV-2 response. The study covered only two mild cases, and larger cohorts including severe cases with pre-infection samples were considered necessary. Contracting CD4+ clones were found mainly in CM and EM memory subsets, while CD8+ clones were enriched in EMRA. Clones that contracted from day 15 to 85 showed balanced CD4/CD8 phenotypes, whereas a second wave of clones that expanded from day 15 to 37 leaned towards CD4+.

The sequencing machine was an Illumina NovaSeq 6000. cDNA libraries for TCRalpha and TCRbeta were prepared by 5'RACE using constant-segment primers, with sample barcodes and unique molecular identifiers added. Trizol reagent was used to extract RNA from every sample. Libraries were amplified in two PCR steps, with a second sample barcode and Illumina TruSeq adapters added in the second step. The libraries were sequenced on an Illumina NovaSeq using 2 x 150 bp paired-end reads. The authors' pipeline ran thus. Reads were demultiplexed and collapsed into UMI-guided consensus sequences with migec v1.2.7. Using mixcr v2.1.11, UMI consensuses were aligned to TRA and TRB V and J templates and then assembled into clonotypes. Expanded or contracted clonotypes were those called significant by both edgeR and NoisET, with noise models trained on biological replicates. edgeR calls used a false discovery rate-adjusted p below 0.01 and a log2 fold-change threshold of 1. As an exploratory analysis of dynamics, PCA with hierarchical clustering was applied to max-normalized trajectories of the 1000 most abundant clonotypes. The CD4 or CD8 phenotype of responding clones was assigned using the separately sequenced CD4+ and CD8+ repertoires. Using fastp trimming at Q25 and MiXCR clonotype assembly, TCRdb reanalyzed the public sequencing data and kept in-frame beta chains. Rows matching on CDR3 protein sequence are summarized as one entry with the most common DNA and genes. Here the V and J calls rest on TCRdb's processing, not on the authors' analysis. For this sample the table gives 250,000 to 300,000 distinct CDR3 sequences, of which about 15% were detected only once. Jointly, the top ten make up roughly a fifth of the sample.

PBMCs were isolated by Ficoll-Paque density gradient centrifugation. A remark on this clonotype: No antigen is known for it. No per-base quality is available; no much larger clone lies one base away.

Trimmed from V: 3 bases; trimmed from J: 4 bases; junction bases lacking a gene match: 26. Inclusive of the bounding cysteine and phenylalanine, the CDR3 is 22 residues long. Left in the record is the CDR3 DNA by itself, 66 bases read in frame from the first base. According to the germline V gene (reference sequence), CDR1 reads DFQATT and CDR2 reads SNEGSKA. Recombination connected TRBV20-1 to TRBJ2-5; TRBD2 aligns with 13 central bases. The sequencing input was PBMCs or a T cell subset sorted from them (not recorded which). The receptor was derived from a man aged 18 to 30 who had mild COVID-19 (a few samples of this study predate the infection). The sample titles of this study are shuffled in the database, so cell type and time point are left out; the donor was told from shared clones. The CDR3 reads CSASAPAGLAGAPPRVGETQYF. The DNA reads as follows: TGCAGTGCTAGCGCTCCCGCCGGACTAGCGGGGGCCCCACCTCGGGTTGGAGAGACCCAGTACTTC.